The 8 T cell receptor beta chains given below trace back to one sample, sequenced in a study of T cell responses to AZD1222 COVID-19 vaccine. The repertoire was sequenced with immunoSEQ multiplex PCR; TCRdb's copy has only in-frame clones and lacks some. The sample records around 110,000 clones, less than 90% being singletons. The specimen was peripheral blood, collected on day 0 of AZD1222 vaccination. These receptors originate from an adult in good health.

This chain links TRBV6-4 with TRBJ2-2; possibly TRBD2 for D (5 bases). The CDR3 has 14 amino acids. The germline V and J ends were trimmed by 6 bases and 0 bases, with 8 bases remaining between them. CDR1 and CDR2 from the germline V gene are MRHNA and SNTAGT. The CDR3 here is CASRKLANTGELFF. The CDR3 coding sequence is TGTGCCAGCAGGAAACTAGCGAACACCGGGGAGCTGTTTTTT.

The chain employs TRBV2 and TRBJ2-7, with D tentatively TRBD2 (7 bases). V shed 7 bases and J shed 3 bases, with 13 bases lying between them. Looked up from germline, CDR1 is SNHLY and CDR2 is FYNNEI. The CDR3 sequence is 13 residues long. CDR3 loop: CASNGGGFYEQYF. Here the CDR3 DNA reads TGTGCCAGCAATGGGGGGGGCTTCTACGAGCAGTACTTC.

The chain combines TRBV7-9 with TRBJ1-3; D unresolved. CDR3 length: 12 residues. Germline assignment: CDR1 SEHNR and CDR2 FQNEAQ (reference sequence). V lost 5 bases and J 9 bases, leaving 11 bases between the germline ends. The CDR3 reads CASSMFPGTIYF. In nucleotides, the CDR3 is TGTGCCAGCAGCATGTTCCCGGGCACCATATATTTT.

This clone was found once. The CDR3 loop is CASSQSAGGGNEQYF. As DNA, the CDR3 is TGTGCCAGCAGCCAGTCCGCCGGGGGGGGCAACGAGCAGTACTTC. The chain combines TRBV3-1 (or the pseudogene TRBV3-2) with TRBJ2-7; 8 nucleotides match TRBD2. The CDR3 length is 15 residues. Germline lookup yields CDR1 LGHDT and CDR2 YNNKEL (reference sequence). V gave up 3 bases and J gave up 5 bases; unmatched junction bases: 9.

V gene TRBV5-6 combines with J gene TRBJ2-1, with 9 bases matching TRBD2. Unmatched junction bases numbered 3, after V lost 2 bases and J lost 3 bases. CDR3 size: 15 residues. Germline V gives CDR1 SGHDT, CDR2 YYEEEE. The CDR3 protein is CASSFLAGLYNEQFF. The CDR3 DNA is TGTGCCAGCAGCTTTCTAGCGGGACTCTACAATGAGCAGTTCTTC.

The CDR3 DNA sequence: TGTGCCAGTATTGATAGGGGGCTCCCCACTGAAGCTTTCTTT. Translation: CASIDRGLPTEAFF. This rearrangement joins TRBV19 to TRBJ1-1; 7 bases are a match to TRBD1. Per the germline V gene, CDR1 is LNHDA and CDR2 is SQIVND (reference sequence). This CDR3 region has 14 residues. Trimming at V came to 7 bases and at J to 4 bases, leaving 9 bases not matched to a gene.

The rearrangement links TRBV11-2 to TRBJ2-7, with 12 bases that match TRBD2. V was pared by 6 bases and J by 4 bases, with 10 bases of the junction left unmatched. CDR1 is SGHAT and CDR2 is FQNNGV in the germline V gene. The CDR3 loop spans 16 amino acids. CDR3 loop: CASSLTGTSGPYEQYF. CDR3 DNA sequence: TGTGCCAGCAGTCTAACGGGGACTAGCGGGCCTTACGAGCAGTACTTC.

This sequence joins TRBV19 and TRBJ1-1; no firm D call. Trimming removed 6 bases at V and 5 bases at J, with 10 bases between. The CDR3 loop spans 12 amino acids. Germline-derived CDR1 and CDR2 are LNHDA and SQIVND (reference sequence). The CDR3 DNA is TGTGCCAGTAGGGACCCGTGGACTGAAGCTTTCTTT. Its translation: CASRDPWTEAFF.